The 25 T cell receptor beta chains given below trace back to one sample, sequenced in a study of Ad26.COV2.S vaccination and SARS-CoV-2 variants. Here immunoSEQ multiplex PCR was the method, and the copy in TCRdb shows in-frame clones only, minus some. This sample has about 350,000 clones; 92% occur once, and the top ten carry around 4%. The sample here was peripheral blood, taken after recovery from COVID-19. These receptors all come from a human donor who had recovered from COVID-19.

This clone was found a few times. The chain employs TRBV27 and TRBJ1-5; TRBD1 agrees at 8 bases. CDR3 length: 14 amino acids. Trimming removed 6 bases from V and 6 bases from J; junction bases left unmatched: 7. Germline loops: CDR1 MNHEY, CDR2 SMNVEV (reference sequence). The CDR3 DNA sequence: TGTGCCAGCAGCGTACAGGGGGTGGGTCAGCCCCAGCATTTT. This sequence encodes CASSVQGVGQPQHF.

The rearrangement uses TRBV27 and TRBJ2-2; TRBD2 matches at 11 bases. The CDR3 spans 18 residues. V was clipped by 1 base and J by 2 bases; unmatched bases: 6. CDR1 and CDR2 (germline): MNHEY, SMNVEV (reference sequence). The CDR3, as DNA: TGTGCCAGCAGTTTATTAGGGCTAGCGGGGGGCAACACCGGGGAGCTGTTTTTT. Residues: CASSLLGLAGGNTGELFF.

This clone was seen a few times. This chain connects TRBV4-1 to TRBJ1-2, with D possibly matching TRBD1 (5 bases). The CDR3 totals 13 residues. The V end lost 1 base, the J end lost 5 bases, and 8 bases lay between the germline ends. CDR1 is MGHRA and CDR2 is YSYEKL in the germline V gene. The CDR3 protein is CASSQVRGYGYTF. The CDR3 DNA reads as TGCGCCAGCAGCCAAGTGAGGGGATATGGCTACACCTTC.

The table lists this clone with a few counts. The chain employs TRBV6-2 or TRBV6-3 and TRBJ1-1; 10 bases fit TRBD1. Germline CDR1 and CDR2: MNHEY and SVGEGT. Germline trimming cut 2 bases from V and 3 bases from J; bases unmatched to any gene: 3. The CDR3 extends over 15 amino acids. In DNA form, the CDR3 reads TGTGCCAGCAGTTACCGGACAGGGGGTGACACTGAAGCTTTCTTT. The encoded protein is CASSYRTGGDTEAFF.

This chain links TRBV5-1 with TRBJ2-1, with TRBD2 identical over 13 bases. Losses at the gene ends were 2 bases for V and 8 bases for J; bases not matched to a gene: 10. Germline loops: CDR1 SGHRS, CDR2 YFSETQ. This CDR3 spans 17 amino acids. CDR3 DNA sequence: TGCGCCAGCAGCTTCTTAGGACTAGCGGGGGACCTTGATGAGCAGTTCTTC. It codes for CASSFLGLAGDLDEQFF. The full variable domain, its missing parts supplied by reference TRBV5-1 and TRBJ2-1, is KAGVTQTPRYLIKTRGQQVTLSCSPISGHRSVSWYQQTPGQGLQFLFEYFSETQRNKGNFPGRFSGRQFSNSRSEMNVSTLELGDSALYLCASSFLGLAGDLDEQFFGPGTRLTVL.

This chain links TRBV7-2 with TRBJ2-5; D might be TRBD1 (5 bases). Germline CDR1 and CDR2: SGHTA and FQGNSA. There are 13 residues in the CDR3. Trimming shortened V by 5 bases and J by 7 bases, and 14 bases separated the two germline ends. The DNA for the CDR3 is TGTGCCAGCAGCCGCCCCAGGGAAGGGACCCAGTACTTC. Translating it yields CASSRPREGTQYF.

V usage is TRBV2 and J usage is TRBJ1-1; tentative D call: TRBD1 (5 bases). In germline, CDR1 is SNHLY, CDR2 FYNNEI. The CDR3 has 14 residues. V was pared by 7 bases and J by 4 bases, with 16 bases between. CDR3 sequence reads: CASTASLGGTEAFF. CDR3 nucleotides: TGTGCCAGCACAGCCAGTCTGGGGGGCACTGAAGCTTTCTTT.

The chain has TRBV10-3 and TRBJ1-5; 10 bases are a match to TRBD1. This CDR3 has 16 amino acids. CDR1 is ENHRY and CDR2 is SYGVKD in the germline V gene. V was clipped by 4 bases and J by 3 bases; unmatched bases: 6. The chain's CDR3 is CAISAVGQGDNQPQHF. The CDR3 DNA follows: TGTGCCATCAGTGCCGTAGGACAGGGGGACAATCAGCCCCAGCATTTT.

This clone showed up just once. CDR3 residues: CAISTGTGTGVSEAFF. For the CDR3, the DNA is TGTGCCATCAGCACCGGGACAGGGACGGGTGTTTCTGAAGCTTTCTTT. The chain employs TRBV10-3 and TRBJ1-1, with 9 bases fitting TRBD1. This CDR3 region has 16 residues. Germline V CDR1 and CDR2: ENHRY, SYGVKD. J lost 6 bases, V lost 6 bases, and 14 bases had no gene match.

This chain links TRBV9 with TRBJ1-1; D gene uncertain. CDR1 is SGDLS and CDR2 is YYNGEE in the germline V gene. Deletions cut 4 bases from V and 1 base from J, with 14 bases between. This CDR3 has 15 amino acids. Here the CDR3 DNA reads TGTGCCAGCAGCTCCGCCGGAGGGCAGAACACTGAAGCTTTCTTT. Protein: CASSSAGGQNTEAFF. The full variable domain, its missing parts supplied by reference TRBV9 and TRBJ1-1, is DSGVTQTPKHLITATGQRVTLRCSPRSGDLSVYWYQQSLDQGLQFLIQYYNGEERAKGNILERFSAQQFPDLHSELNLSSLELGDSALYFCASSSAGGQNTEAFFGQGTRLTVV.

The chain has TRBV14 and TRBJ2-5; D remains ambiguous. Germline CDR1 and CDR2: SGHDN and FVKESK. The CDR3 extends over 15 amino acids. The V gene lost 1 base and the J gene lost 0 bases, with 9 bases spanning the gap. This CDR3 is CASSQGGRYQETQYF. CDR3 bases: TGTGCCAGCAGCCAAGGTGGACGGTACCAAGAGACCCAGTACTTC.

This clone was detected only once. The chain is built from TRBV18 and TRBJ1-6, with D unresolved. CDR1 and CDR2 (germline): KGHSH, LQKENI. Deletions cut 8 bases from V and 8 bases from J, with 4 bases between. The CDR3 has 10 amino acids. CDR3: CASLDSPLHF. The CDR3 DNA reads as TGTGCCAGCCTAGATTCACCCCTCCACTTT.

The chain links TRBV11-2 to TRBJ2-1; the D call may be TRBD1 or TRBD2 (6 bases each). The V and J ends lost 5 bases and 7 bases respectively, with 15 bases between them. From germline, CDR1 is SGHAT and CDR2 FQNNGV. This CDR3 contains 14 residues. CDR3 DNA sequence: TGTGCCAGCAGCCTTACAGGAGGGGGGAATGAGCAGTTCTTC. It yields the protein CASSLTGGGNEQFF. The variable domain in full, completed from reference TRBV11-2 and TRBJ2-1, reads EAGVAQSPRYKIIEKRQSVAFWCNPISGHATLYWYQQILGQGPKLLIQFQNNGVVDDSQLPKDRFSAERLKGVDSTLKIQPAKLEDSAVYLCASSLTGGGNEQFFGPGTRLTVL.

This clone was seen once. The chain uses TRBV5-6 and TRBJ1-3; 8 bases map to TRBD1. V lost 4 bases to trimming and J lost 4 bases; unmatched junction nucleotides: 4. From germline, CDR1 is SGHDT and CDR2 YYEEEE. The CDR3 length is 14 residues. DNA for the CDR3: TGTGCCAGCAGCCCGACAGGGGAAGGAAACACCATATATTTT. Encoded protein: CASSPTGEGNTIYF.

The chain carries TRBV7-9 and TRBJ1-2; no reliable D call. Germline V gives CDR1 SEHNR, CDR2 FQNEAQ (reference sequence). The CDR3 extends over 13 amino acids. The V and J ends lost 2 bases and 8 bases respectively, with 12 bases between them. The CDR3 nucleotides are TGTGCCAGCAGCTTATCGAGGGAAGGCGGCTACACCTTC. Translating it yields CASSLSREGGYTF.

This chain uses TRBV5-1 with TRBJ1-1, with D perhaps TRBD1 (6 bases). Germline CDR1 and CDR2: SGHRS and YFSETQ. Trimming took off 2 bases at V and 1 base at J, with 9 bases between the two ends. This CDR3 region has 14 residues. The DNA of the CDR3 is TGCGCCAGCAGCTTAACGACAGGGAACACTGAAGCTTTCTTT. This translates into CASSLTTGNTEAFF.

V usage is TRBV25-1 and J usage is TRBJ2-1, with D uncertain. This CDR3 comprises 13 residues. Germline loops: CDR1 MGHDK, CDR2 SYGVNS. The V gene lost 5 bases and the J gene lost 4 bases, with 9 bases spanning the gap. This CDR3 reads CASSYKGYNEQFF. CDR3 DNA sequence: TGTGCCAGCAGTTATAAGGGATACAATGAGCAGTTCTTC.

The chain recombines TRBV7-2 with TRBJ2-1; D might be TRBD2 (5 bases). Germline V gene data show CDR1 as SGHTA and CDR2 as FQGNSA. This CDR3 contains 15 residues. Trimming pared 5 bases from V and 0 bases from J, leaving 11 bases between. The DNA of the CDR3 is TGTGCCAGCAGCCTGGACTTGAGCTCCTACAATGAGCAGTTCTTC. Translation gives CASSLDLSSYNEQFF.

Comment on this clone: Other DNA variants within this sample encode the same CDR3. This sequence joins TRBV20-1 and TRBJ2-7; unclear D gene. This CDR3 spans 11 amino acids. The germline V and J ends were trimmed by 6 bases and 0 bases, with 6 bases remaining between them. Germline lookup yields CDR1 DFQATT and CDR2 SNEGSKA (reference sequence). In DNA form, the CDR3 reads TGCAGTGCCAGGAGCTCCTACGAGCAGTACTTC. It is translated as CSARSSYEQYF.

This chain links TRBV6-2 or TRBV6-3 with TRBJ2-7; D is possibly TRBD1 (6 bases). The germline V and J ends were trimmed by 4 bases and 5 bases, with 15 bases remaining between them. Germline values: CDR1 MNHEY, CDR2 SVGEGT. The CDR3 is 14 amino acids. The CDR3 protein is CASSLLRQADEQYF. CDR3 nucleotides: TGTGCCAGCAGTTTATTAAGACAGGCGGACGAGCAGTACTTC.

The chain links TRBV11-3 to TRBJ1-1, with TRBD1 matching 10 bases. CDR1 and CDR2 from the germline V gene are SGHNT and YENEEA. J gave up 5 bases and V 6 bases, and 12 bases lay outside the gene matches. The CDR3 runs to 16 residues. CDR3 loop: CASSGEPGQGRTEAFF. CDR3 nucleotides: TGTGCCAGCAGTGGGGAACCGGGACAGGGGAGGACTGAAGCTTTCTTT.

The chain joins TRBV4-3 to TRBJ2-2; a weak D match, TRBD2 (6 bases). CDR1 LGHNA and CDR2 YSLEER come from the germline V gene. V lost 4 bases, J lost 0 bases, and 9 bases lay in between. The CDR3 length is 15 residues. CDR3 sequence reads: CASSPGLSNTGELFF. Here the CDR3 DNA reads TGCGCCAGCAGCCCAGGACTATCGAACACCGGGGAGCTGTTTTTT.

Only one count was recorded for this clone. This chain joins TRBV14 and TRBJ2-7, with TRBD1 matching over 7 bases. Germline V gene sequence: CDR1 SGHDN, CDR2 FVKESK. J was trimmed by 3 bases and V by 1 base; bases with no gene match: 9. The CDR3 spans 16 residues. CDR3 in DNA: TGTGCCAGCAGCCAAGCCCCGGGACAGAGCTTCTACGAGCAGTACTTC. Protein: CASSQAPGQSFYEQYF.

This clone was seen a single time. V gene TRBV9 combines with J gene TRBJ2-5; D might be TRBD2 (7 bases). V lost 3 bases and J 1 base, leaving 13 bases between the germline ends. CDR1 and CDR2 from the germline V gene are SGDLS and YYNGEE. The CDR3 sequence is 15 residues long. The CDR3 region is CASSAGGGAQETQYF. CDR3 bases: TGTGCCAGCAGCGCCGGAGGGGGGGCCCAAGAGACCCAGTACTTC.

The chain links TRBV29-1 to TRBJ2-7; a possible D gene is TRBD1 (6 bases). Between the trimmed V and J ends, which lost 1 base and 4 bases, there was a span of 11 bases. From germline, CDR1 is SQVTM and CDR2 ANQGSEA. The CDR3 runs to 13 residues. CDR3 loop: CSVEGAGEYEQYF. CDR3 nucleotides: TGCAGCGTTGAAGGTGCAGGGGAGTACGAGCAGTACTTC.